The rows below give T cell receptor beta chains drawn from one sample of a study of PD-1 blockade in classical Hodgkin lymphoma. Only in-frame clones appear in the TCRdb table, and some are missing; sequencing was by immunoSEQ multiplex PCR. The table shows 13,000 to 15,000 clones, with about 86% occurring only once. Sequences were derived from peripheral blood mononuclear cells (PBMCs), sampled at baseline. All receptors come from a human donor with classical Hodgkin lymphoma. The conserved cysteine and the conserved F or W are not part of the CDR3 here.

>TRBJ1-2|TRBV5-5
ASRRGQGRLLANYGYT
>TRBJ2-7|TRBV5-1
ASSLLMNYEQY
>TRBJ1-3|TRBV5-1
ASSLDRAGNTIY
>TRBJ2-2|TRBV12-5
ASGQGAELF
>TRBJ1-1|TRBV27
ASSLSGQGVHTEAF
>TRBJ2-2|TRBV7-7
ASSHSGLAGSNTGELF
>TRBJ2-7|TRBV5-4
ASSTGPYEQY
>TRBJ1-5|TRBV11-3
ASSFPLAGRWVNQPQH
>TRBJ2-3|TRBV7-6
ASSGPRDTQY
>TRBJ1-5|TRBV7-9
ASSSAGNQPQH
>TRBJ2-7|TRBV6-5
ASGLADSYEQY